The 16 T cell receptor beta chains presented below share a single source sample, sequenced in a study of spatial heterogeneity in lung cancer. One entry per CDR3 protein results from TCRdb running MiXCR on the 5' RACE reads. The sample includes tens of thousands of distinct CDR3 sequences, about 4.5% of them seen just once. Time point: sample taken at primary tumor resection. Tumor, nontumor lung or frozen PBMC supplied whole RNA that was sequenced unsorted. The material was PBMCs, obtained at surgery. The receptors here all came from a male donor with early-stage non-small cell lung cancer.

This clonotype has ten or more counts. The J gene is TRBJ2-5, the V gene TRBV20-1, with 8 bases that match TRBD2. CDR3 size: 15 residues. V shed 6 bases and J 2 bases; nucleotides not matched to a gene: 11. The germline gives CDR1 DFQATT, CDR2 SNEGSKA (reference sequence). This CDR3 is CSATPPLAEQETQYF. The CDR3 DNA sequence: TGCAGTGCCACCCCGCCACTAGCGGAGCAAGAGACCCAGTACTTC.

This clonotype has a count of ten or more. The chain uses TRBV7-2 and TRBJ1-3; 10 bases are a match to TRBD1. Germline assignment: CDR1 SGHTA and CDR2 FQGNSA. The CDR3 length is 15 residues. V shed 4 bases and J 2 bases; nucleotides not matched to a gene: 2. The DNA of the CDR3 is TGTGCCAGCAGCTGGACAGGGGGGACTGGAAACACCATATATTTT. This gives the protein CASSWTGGTGNTIYF.

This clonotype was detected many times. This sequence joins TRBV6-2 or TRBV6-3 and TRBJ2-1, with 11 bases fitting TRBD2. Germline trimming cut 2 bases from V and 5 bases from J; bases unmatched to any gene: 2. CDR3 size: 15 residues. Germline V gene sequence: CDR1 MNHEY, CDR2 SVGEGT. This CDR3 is CASSYLAGGDNEQFF. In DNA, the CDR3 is TGTGCCAGCAGTTACCTAGCGGGGGGAGACAATGAGCAGTTCTTC.

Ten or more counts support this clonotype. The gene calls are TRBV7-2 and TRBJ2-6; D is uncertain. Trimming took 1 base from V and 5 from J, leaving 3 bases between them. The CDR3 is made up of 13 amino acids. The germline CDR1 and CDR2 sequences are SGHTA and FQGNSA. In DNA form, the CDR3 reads TGTGCCAGCAGCTTAGTTAGGGCCAACGTCCTGACTTTC. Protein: CASSLVRANVLTF.

The CDR3 sequence is CASSYSRWGLADNSPLHF. The DNA for the CDR3 is TGTGCCAGCAGTTACTCGAGATGGGGACTTGCAGATAATTCACCCCTCCACTTT. The V call is TRBV6-5, the J call TRBJ1-6; TRBD1 might be the D (5 bases). This CDR3 contains 18 residues. V lost 0 bases and J 5 bases, leaving 17 bases between the germline ends. The germline V gene has CDR1 MNHEY and CDR2 SVGAGI.

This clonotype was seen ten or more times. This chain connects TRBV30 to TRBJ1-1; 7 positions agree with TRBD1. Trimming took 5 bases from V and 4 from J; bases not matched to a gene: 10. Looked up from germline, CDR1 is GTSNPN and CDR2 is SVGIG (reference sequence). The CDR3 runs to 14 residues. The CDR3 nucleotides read TGTGCCTGGTGGATTAGGGGGCGCGCCACTGAAGCTTTCTTT. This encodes CAWWIRGRATEAFF.

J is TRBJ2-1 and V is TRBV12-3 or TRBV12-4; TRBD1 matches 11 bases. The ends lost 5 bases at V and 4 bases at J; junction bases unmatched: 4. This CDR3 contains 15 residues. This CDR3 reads CASSRGQGAYNEQFF. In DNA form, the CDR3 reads TGTGCCAGCAGTCGCGGACAGGGGGCGTACAATGAGCAGTTCTTC.

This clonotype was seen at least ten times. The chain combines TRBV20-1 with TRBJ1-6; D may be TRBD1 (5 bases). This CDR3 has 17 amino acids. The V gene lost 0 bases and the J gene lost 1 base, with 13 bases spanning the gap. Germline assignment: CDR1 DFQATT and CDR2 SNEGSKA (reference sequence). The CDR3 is CSARDRGSASYNSPLHF. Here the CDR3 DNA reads TGCAGTGCTAGAGATCGGGGGAGCGCGTCCTATAATTCACCCCTCCACTTT.

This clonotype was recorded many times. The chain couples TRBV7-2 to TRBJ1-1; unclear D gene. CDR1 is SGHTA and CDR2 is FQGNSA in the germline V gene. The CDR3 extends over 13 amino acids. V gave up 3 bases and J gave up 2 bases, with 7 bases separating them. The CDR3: CASSLGFNTEAFF. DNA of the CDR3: TGTGCCAGCAGCTTGGGTTTTAACACTGAAGCTTTCTTT. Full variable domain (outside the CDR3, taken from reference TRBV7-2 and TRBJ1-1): GAGVSQSPSNKVTEKGKDVELRCDPISGHTALYWYRQSLGQGLEFLIYFQGNSAPDKSGLPSDRFSAERTGGSVSTLTIQRTQQEDSAVYLCASSLGFNTEAFFGQGTRLTVV.

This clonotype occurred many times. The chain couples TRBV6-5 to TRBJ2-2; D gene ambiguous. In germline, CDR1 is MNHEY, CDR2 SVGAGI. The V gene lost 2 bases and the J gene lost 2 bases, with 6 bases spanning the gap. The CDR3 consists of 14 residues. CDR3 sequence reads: CASSYGKNTGELFF. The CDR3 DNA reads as TGTGCCAGCAGTTACGGGAAAAACACCGGGGAGCTGTTTTTT.

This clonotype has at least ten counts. The CDR3 is CASSGTSAGGFYEQYF. Written as DNA, the CDR3 is TGTGCCAGCAGTGGAACATCCGCGGGAGGGTTCTACGAGCAGTACTTC. The chain recombines TRBV2 with TRBJ2-7; TRBD2 aligns across 9 bases. This CDR3 comprises 16 residues. The V gene's germline CDR1 is SNHLY and CDR2 FYNNEI. V shed 4 bases, J shed 3 bases, and the junction held 10 bases outside the gene matches.

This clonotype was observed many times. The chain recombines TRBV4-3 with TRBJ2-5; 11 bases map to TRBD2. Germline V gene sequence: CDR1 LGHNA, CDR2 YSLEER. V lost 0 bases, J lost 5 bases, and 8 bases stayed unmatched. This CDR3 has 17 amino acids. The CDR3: CASSQDLDSGRGETQYF. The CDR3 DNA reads TGCGCCAGCAGCCAAGATCTGGATAGCGGGAGGGGGGAGACCCAGTACTTC.

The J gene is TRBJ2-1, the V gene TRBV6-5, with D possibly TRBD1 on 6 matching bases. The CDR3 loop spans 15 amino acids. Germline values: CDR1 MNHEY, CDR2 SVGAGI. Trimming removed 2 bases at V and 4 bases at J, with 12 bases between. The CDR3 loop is CASSYGTIPYNEQFF. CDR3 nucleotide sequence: TGTGCCAGCAGTTACGGGACAATACCTTACAATGAGCAGTTCTTC.

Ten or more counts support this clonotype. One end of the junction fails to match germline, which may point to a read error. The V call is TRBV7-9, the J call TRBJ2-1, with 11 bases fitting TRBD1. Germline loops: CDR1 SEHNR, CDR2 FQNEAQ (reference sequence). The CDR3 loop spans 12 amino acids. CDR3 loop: CASSPEDRGLVF. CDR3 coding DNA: TGTGCCAGCAGCCCCGAGGACAGGGGGCTGGTCTTC.

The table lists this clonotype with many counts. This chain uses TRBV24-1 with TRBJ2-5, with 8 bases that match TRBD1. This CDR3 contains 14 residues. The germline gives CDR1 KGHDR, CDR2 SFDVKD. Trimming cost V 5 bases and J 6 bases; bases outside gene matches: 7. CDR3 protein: CATSGSDRGQTQYF. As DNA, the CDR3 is TGTGCCACCAGTGGTTCCGACAGGGGTCAGACCCAGTACTTC.

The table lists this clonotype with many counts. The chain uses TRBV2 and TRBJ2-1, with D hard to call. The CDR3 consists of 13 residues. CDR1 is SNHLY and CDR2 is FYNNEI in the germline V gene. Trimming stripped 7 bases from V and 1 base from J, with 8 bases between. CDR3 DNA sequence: TGTGCCAGCAATCTAGGGTCCTACAATGAGCAGTTCTTC. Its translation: CASNLGSYNEQFF. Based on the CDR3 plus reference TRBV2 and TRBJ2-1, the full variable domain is EPEVTQTPSHQVTQMGQEVILRCVPISNHLYFYWYRQILGQKVEFLVSFYNNEISEKSEIFDDQFSVERPDGSNFTLKIRSTKLEDSAMYFCASNLGSYNEQFFGPGTRLTVL.